This T cell receptor (beta chain) was recovered during a study of shared clonotypes between healthy human individuals. Overall study findings and caveats: Blood alone was sampled, and tissue repertoires likely differ.

Source study methods: As immunoSEQ supplied junction-only sequences (without quality scores), filtering differed. This table comes from immunoSEQ multiplex PCR, and its TCRdb copy is limited to in-frame clones, with some not included. V and J calls and clone size are those listed in that table; D and trimming were worked out from the DNA. The sample records more than 150,000 clones, 60% to 75% being singletons. Germline CDR1 reads SGHAT; CDR2 reads FQNNGV. The V end was cut by 6 bases, the J end by 7 bases, with 21 bases between. The CDR3 totals 16 residues. As for this clone: The antigen remains undetermined.

V is TRBV11-2 and J is TRBJ2-2; a weak D match, TRBD1 (6 bases). This TCR derives from a man between 25 and 39 years old in good health. Input material: memory CD4+ T cells sorted from blood. The subset here: CD45RA-negative fraction. The CDR3 DNA follows: TGTGCCAGCAGACCCCCGCTTGGCAGGGGTGGCGGGGAGCTGTTTTTT. This codes for CASRPPLGRGGGELFF. Based on the CDR3 plus reference TRBV11-2 and TRBJ2-2, the full variable domain is EAGVAQSPRYKIIEKRQSVAFWCNPISGHATLYWYQQILGQGPKLLIQFQNNGVVDDSQLPKDRFSAERLKGVDSTLKIQPAKLEDSAVYLCASRPPLGRGGGELFFGEGSRLTVL.